This T cell receptor (beta chain) was observed in a study of tumor-infiltrating lymphocytes in localized non-small cell lung cancer. This clone qualifies as medium-sized (0.01 to 0.1%). This CDR3 is 14 amino acids long. V lost 0 bases and J 3 bases, leaving 9 bases between the germline ends. Germline CDR1 and CDR2: SGDLS and YYNGEE. The repertoire was sequenced with immunoSEQ multiplex PCR; TCRdb's copy has only in-frame clones and lacks some. The sample consists of about 13,000 clones, around two thirds of them appearing once. The receptor was isolated from a human donor with non-small cell lung cancer. The sample consisted of uninvolved lung tissue not adjacent to the tumor. This sequence joins TRBV9 and TRBJ1-1; D not resolved. CDR3 sequence (DNA): TGTGCCAGCAGCGTAGAACAGTCAGACACTGAAGCTTTCTTT. Its translation is CASSVEQSDTEAFF.